Listed below are T cell receptor beta chains from one sample, sequenced in a study of monozygotic twins with inflammatory bowel disease. TCRdb processed the 5' RACE reads again and assigns one entry to each CDR3 protein, with no DNA. This table lists about 330,000 distinct CDR3 sequences. The specimen was blood. These receptors were obtained from a human donor with ulcerative colitis or Crohn's disease, or a healthy co-twin of an affected twin (not recorded which). Each CDR3 is given with its conserved first and last residue. The order of the fields is J gene, V gene, CDR3 protein.

J: TRBJ1-4; V: TRBV20-1; CDR3: CSARRQGVEKLFF
J: TRBJ2-6; V: TRBV12-3/TRBV12-4; CDR3: CASSLFGTFYSGANVLTF
J: TRBJ2-5; V: TRBV10-3; CDR3: CAISVSDRGTTETQYF
J: TRBJ2-7; V: TRBV28; CDR3: CASKMAYEQYF
J: TRBJ1-1; V: TRBV20-1; CDR3: CSARGLWGGTEAFF
J: TRBJ1-1; V: TRBV15; CDR3: CATSRDPQSEAFF
J: TRBJ1-6; V: TRBV11-2; CDR3: CASSTDRNSPLHF
J: TRBJ1-6; V: TRBV15; CDR3: CATSRSVKGSEGNSPLHF
J: TRBJ1-2; V: TRBV20-1; CDR3: CSARRTGTKDGYTF
J: TRBJ1-6; V: TRBV20-1; CDR3: CSARYTGTGDSPLHF
J: TRBJ2-7; V: TRBV6-5; CDR3: CASSYSGTPTYEQYF
J: TRBJ2-3; V: TRBV7-2; CDR3: CASSLDRDTQYF
J: TRBJ2-5; V: TRBV20-1; CDR3: CSAFEGTPETQYF
J: TRBJ2-2; V: TRBV5-1; CDR3: CASSFGRIRGSENTGELFF
J: TRBJ2-5; V: TRBV5-1; CDR3: CASSLEGSETQYF
J: TRBJ2-7; V: TRBV6-5; CDR3: CASSSSGGGRYEQYF
J: TRBJ2-3; V: TRBV5-1; CDR3: CATSLQGATDTQYF
J: TRBJ2-7; V: TRBV27; CDR3: CASSLLRTSREDEQYF
J: TRBJ2-6; V: TRBV30; CDR3: CAWGYSGANVLTF
J: TRBJ2-3; V: TRBV12-3/TRBV12-4; CDR3: CASSPPDRDDTQYF
J: TRBJ1-2; V: TRBV29-1; CDR3: CSVAGGADYGYTF
J: TRBJ2-3; V: TRBV6-1; CDR3: CASSLFSDTQYF
J: TRBJ2-7; V: TRBV9; CDR3: CASSTTGGHEQYF
J: TRBJ1-6; V: TRBV25-1; CDR3: CASSDGQGLNSPLHF
J: TRBJ2-1; V: TRBV4-1; CDR3: CASTEWRSSYNEQFF
J: TRBJ1-5; V: TRBV20-1; CDR3: CSAVPIDRANQPQHF
J: TRBJ1-5; V: TRBV18; CDR3: CASSRQGGEGYNQPQHF
J: TRBJ2-1; V: TRBV20-1; CDR3: CSATHDYLPYNEQFF
J: TRBJ2-1; V: TRBV11-1; CDR3: CASSTPGTGGLSSSYNEQFF
J: TRBJ1-3; V: TRBV6-1; CDR3: CASSEGVGNTIYF
J: TRBJ1-5; V: TRBV19; CDR3: CASSNAGGASNQPQHF
J: TRBJ1-5; V: TRBV19; CDR3: CASSTEDSRSNQPQHF
J: TRBJ1-2; V: TRBV19; CDR3: CASSLRQGAPDGYTF
J: TRBJ2-2; V: TRBV18; CDR3: CASSPDWQTPLWTGELFF
J: TRBJ1-1; V: TRBV20-1; CDR3: CSARAGGGGTEAFF
J: TRBJ2-5; V: TRBV7-2; CDR3: CASSTSVRTSGQETQYF
J: TRBJ2-2; V: TRBV5-1; CDR3: CASSSITGTNTGELFF
J: TRBJ2-1; V: TRBV20-1; CDR3: CSASLLPYNEQFF
J: TRBJ2-1; V: TRBV18; CDR3: CASSTGTNSYNEQFF
J: TRBJ2-1; V: TRBV5-1; CDR3: CASRSPYTIYNEQFF
J: TRBJ1-5; V: TRBV4-3; CDR3: CASSQGPGGREPQHF
J: TRBJ2-3; V: TRBV6-1; CDR3: CASRPPVWGADTQYF
J: TRBJ1-6; V: TRBV5-1; CDR3: CASSFSGSPLHF
J: TRBJ2-2; V: TRBV7-2; CDR3: CASSLVWGTGELFF
J: TRBJ2-7; V: TRBV27; CDR3: CASSKKVIRSDEQYF
J: TRBJ2-7; V: TRBV29-1; CDR3: CSVPPRGQGASEQYF
J: TRBJ1-1; V: TRBV4-1; CDR3: CASSQAGAGGRLNTEAFF
J: TRBJ2-3; V: TRBV20-1; CDR3: CSARAETGSTDTQYF
J: TRBJ2-2; V: TRBV11-2; CDR3: CASSSSDRWELFF
J: TRBJ2-7; V: TRBV6-1; CDR3: CASSDRDRAFYEQYF
J: TRBJ2-3; V: TRBV29-1; CDR3: CSVHWGNTDTQYF
J: TRBJ1-5; V: TRBV6-2/TRBV6-3; CDR3: CASRKGQYSNQPQHF
J: TRBJ2-1; V: TRBV5-1; CDR3: CASSRGGGHNEQFF
J: TRBJ1-6; V: TRBV4-3; CDR3: CASSQDQGLDSPLHF